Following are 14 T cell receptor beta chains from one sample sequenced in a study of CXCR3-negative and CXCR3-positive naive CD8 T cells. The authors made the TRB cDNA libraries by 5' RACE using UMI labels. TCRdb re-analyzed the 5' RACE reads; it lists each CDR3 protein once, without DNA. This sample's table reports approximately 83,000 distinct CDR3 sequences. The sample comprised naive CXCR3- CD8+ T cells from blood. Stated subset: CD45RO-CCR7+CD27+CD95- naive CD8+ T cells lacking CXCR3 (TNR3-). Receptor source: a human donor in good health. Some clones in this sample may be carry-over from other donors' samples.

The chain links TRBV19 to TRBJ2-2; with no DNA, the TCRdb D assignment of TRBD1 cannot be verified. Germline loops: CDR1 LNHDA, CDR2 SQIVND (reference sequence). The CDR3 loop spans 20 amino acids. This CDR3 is CASSIGSWTFGGGTTGELFF.

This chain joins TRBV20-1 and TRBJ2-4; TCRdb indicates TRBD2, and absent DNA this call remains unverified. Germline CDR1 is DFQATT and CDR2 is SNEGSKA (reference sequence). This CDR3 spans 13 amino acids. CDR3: CSARDWESHIQYF.

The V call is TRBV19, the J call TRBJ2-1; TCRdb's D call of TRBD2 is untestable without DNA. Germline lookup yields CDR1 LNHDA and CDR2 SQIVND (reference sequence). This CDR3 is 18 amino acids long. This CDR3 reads CASSTSLAGVTRANEQFF.

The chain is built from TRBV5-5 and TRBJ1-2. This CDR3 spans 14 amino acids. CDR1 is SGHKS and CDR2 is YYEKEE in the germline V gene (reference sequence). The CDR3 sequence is CASSSAGLSEGYTF.

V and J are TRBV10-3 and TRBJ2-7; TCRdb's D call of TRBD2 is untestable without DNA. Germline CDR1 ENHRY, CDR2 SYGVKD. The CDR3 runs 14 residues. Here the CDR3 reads CAISDLGEAYEQYF.

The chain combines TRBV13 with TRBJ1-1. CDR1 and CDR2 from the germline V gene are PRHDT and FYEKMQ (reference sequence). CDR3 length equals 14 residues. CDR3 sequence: CASSFSGEVAEAFF.

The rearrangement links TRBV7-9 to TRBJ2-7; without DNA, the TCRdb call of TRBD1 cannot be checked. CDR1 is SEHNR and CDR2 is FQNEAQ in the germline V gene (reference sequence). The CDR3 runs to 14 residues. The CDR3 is CASSDGTGGYEQYF.

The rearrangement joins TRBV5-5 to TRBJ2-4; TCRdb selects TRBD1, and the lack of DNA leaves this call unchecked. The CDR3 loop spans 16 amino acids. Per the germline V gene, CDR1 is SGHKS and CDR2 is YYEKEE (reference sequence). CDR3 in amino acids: CASSLQGQGAKNIQYF.

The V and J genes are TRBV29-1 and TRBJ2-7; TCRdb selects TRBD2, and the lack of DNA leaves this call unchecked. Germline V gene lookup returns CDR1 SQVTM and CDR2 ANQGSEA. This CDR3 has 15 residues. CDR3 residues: CSVERLAGDTYEQYF.

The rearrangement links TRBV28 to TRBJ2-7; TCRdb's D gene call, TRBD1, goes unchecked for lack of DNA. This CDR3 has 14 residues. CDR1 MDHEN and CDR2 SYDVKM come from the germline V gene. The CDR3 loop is CASSLVAGGYEQYF.

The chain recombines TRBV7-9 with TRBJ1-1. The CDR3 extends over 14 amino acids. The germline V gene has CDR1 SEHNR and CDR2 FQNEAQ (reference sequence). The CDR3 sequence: CASSPRVMNTEAFF.

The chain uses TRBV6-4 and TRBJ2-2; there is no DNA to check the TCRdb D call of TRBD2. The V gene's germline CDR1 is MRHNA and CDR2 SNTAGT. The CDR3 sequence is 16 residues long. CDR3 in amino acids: CASSDSGGANTGELFF.

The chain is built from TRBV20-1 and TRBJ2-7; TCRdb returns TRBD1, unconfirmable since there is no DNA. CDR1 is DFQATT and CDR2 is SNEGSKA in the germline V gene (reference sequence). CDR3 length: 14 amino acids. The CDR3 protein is CSVGPDINSYEQYF.

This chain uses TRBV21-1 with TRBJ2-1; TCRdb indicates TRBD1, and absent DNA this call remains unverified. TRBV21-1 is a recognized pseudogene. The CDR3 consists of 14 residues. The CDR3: CASIPELGSGEQFF.